This is a list of T cell receptor beta chains from one sample in a study of CD8+ T cells in alopecia areata. Measured with immunoSEQ multiplex PCR; TCRdb has only the in-frame clones, and not every one. The sample shows under 110,000 clones, almost 60% of them seen only once. The starting material was CD8+ T cells sorted from blood, obtained at roughly week 55, from a patient treated with tofacitinib. These receptors came from a human donor with alopecia areata. Both conserved end residues are part of each CDR3. Fields, in order: J gene, V gene, D gene, clone size, CDR3 DNA, CDR3 protein. D genes are given only for firm matches. The listing skips clone size in some rows; elsewhere it reads once, few, many or a size class.

TRBJ2-5 | TRBV11-2 | NA | NA | TGTGCCAGCAGCTTAGTCGTAGAGACCCAGTACTTC | CASSLVVETQYF
TRBJ2-2 | TRBV29-1 | TRBD1 | few | TGCAGCGCTACCCGACAGGGGACCACCGGGGAGCTGTTTTTT | CSATRQGTTGELFF
TRBJ1-2 | TRBV27 | NA | NA | TGTGCCAGCCGAGACAGTTACTATGGCTACACCTTC | CASRDSYYGYTF
TRBJ1-5 | TRBV29-1 | NA | NA | TGCAGCGTTGAAGCGCCGCAAATCCGGGACACTAATCAGCCCCAGCATTTT | CSVEAPQIRDTNQPQHF
TRBJ2-1 | TRBV30 | NA | NA | TGTGCCTGGAGTGCCCCATACAATGAGCAGTTCTTC | CAWSAPYNEQFF
TRBJ2-3 | TRBV7-2 | TRBD2 | NA | TGTGCCAGCAGCTTAGCTACTAGCGGGGCTTTAGATACGCAGTATTTT | CASSLATSGALDTQYF
TRBJ2-7 | TRBV6-5 | TRBD1 | few | TGTGCCAGCAGAAACCGGGACAGGGGGCGCGAGCAGTACTTC | CASRNRDRGREQYF
TRBJ1-4 | TRBV7-9 | TRBD1 | few | TGTGCCAGCAGAACCGGGACAGGGAGCGAAAAACTGTTTTTT | CASRTGTGSEKLFF
TRBJ2-7 | TRBV27 | NA | NA | TGTGCCAGCAGTTTATCGTTTTCCGGGGGCCACGAGCAGTACTTC | CASSLSFSGGHEQYF
TRBJ2-3 | TRBV29-1 | NA | NA | TGCAGCGTTGAAGATCGGGGCGGGACCACAGATACGCAGTATTTT | CSVEDRGGTTDTQYF
TRBJ1-3 | TRBV2 | NA | NA | TGTGCCAGCAGGGCCAGGGGTCCTCCCTCTGGAAACACCATATATTTT | CASRARGPPSGNTIYF
TRBJ1-1 | TRBV15 | NA | NA | TGTGCCTCGAAGGGCAGGGAGGGGAACACTGAAGCTTTCTTT | CASKGREGNTEAFF
TRBJ2-1 | TRBV6-1 | NA | NA | TGTGCCAGCAGTACCCCTGACAGCTACAATGAGCAGTTCTTC | CASSTPDSYNEQFF
TRBJ2-6 | TRBV13 | TRBD1 | NA | TGTGCCAGCAGCCTTAACGCCCGGGACAGGGGTACCTCTGGGGCCAACGTCCTGACTTTC | CASSLNARDRGTSGANVLTF
TRBJ2-5 | TRBV7-9 | NA | NA | TGTGCCAGCAGCTTATTAGAGACCCAGTACTTC | CASSLLETQYF
TRBJ2-3 | TRBV30 | NA | NA | TGTGCCTGGAGAAGCACAGATACGCAGTATTTT | CAWRSTDTQYF
TRBJ1-1 | TRBV27 | NA | once | TGTGCCAGCAGTTTAATCAGGGGCCCGAACACTGAAGCTTTCTTT | CASSLIRGPNTEAFF